This record covers a single T cell receptor beta chain. Its target is unknown. The data are from a study of T cell responses to AZD1222 COVID-19 vaccine. The method was immunoSEQ multiplex PCR; TCRdb's version includes in-frame clones alone and lacks a portion of them. The sample shows 95,000 to 150,000 clones, approximately 85% of them seen only once. Study observations and caveats: Reportedly, nearly half of unique spike TCRs recognized epitopes outside B.1.351/B.1.1.7 mutations. Two doses of AZD1222 preceded a rise in Spike-specific TCR breadth and depth.

Sequences were derived from peripheral blood, sampled on day 0 of AZD1222 vaccination. The TCR sequence derives from an adult in good health.

The CDR3 reads CASSIGGPNYGYTF. The CDR3 DNA reads TGTGCCAGTAGTATAGGGGGGCCTAACTATGGCTACACCTTC. The rearrangement joins TRBV19 to TRBJ1-2; tentative D call: TRBD1 (6 bases). Trimming stripped 1 base from V and 0 bases from J, with 6 bases between. The CDR3 is 14 amino acids. Per the germline V gene, CDR1 is LNHDA and CDR2 is SQIVND (reference sequence).